This T cell receptor (beta chain) is from a study of HIV-infected patients and healthy controls. cDNA was made from approximately 500 ng RNA using alpha and beta constant primers. Separate chain-specific third strand synthesis with multiplexing indices produced the alpha and beta libraries. TCRdb independently ran MiXCR on the 5' RACE reads; one entry per CDR3 protein. The sample has 7,500 to 10,000 distinct CDR3 sequences, 8% seen once. Study-level points and caveats: HIV-infected patients and controls differed significantly in mean usage of eight alpha and eight beta V genes. CMV-associated CDR3s mostly grew nonsignificantly during therapy, while HIV-associated CDR3s declined significantly. Compared with untreated HIV+ repertoires, healthy controls showed roughly threefold more distinct CDR3s and higher Shannon diversity. The diversity differences were not explained by slight age and sex differences between study cohorts.

No cell fractionation was done, so the repertoire covers all unsorted peripheral blood T cells. The germline V gene has CDR1 MNHEY and CDR2 SVGAGI. Trimming took 4 bases from V and 4 from J; bases not matched to a gene: 12. There are 16 residues in the CDR3. In this sample, this clonotype turned up many times. The antigen is not known. The rearrangement joins TRBV6-5 to TRBJ2-5; 7 bases align to TRBD2. The receptor was isolated from an adult with HIV infection. The donor label of this sample is uncertain. Sequencing was performed on blood, taken before antiretroviral therapy. This chain's CDR3 is CASSSLPAGVLETQYF. Here the CDR3 DNA reads TGTGCCAGCAGTTCGCTGCCGGCGGGAGTCTTAGAGACCCAGTACTTC.